One T cell receptor beta chain is described in this entry. Its specificity is unknown. A multiplex PCR was run with 60 Vbeta primers and 13 Jbeta primers. Original handling: About 11 million of 80 million to 85 million unique TCR beta chains were shared, per a later count. The method was immunoSEQ multiplex PCR; TCRdb's version includes in-frame clones alone and lacks a portion of them. V, J and clone size derive from that table, while D and trimming were established from the DNA sequence. Among more than 130,000 clones listed, roughly 76% were seen once. These data are taken from a study of cytomegalovirus exposure and HLA in healthy donors. Regarding the study as a whole: TCR beta chains numbering 164 were designated cytomegalovirus-associated.

The TCR sequence derives from a human donor in good health. Sequencing used PBMCs.

CDR3 region: CASSPSGRYTGELFF. The DNA for the CDR3 is TGTGCCAGCAGCCCGAGCGGGAGGTACACCGGGGAGCTGTTTTTT. This chain connects TRBV11-1 to TRBJ2-2, with 9 nucleotides matching TRBD2. Germline V gene data show CDR1 as SGHAT and CDR2 as FQDESV (reference sequence). This CDR3 comprises 15 residues. The trim removed 5 bases at V and 3 bases at J, leaving 4 bases unmatched.